The rows below give T cell receptor beta chains drawn from one sample of a study of shared clonotypes between healthy human individuals. Clones were sequenced by immunoSEQ multiplex PCR, and TCRdb holds only the in-frame ones, with some missing. The table lists approximately 480,000 clones, about 79% of them singletons, with under 15% in the top ten. Input material: PBMCs. These receptors originate from a woman aged 40 to 50 in good health. Some clones in this sample may be carry-over from other donors' samples. Each CDR3 is given with its conserved first and last residue. D genes are given only for firm matches. For some rows the clone size is stated as once, few or many, or as a class when expanded; others skip it.

TRBJ2-5 TRBD2 NA TRBV7-9 TGTGCCAGCAGCCCCGGGGTAGCGGGAGAGGAGCAGTACTTC CASSPGVAGEEQYF
TRBJ1-4 NA NA TRBV28 TGTGCCAGCCGCAGCGGAACTGAAAAACTGTTTTTT CASRSGTEKLFF
TRBJ2-1 NA NA TRBV6-1 TGTGCCAGCACCATCCCCTGGGACATTTACAATGAGCAGTTCTTC CASTIPWDIYNEQFF
TRBJ2-3 TRBD2 many TRBV4-2 TGTGCCAGCAGCCAAATCAGCGGGGCTAGCACAGATACGCAGTATTTT CASSQISGASTDTQYF
TRBJ2-7 NA NA TRBV7-2 TGTGCCAGCAGCACTGGGGACGGCTCCTACGAGCAGTACTTC CASSTGDGSYEQYF
TRBJ1-2 TRBD1 few TRBV7-2 TGTGCCAGCAGCTTAGGGGGAGGACAGGGGATCTATGGCTACACCTTC CASSLGGGQGIYGYTF
TRBJ2-7 TRBD2 NA TRBV30 TGTGCCTGGAGCGGGACTAGCGGAGTCTACGAGCAGTACTTC CAWSGTSGVYEQYF
TRBJ1-5 TRBD1 NA TRBV7-2 TGTGCCAGCAGCTTAGGGACAGGGAGGGGGGATCAGCCCCAGCATTTT CASSLGTGRGDQPQHF
TRBJ2-2 TRBD2 NA TRBV7-9 TGTGCCAGCATCGCGGGAGGGAACACCGGGGAGCTGTTTTTT CASIAGGNTGELFF
TRBJ1-2 NA NA TRBV25-1 TGTGCCACTTCACTTGGGGAGGCGAACTATGGCTACACCTTC CATSLGEANYGYTF
TRBJ2-1 TRBD1 NA TRBV10-3 TGTGCCATCAGTCCGGGGACAGGGGGCAGGGATGAGCAGTTCTTC CAISPGTGGRDEQFF
TRBJ2-1 TRBD2 NA TRBV30 TGTGCCTGGAGTTCGGCGGGACTAGATTACAATGAGCAGTTCTTC CAWSSAGLDYNEQFF
TRBJ2-3 TRBD1 few TRBV18 TGTGCCAGCTCACCGGGACAGGGAACTACGCAGTATTTT CASSPGQGTTQYF
TRBJ2-6 NA NA TRBV28 TGTGCCAGCAGTTCCCGTGCTGCTGGGGCCAACGTCCTGACTTTC CASSSRAAGANVLTF
TRBJ2-7 NA NA TRBV2 TGTGCCAGCAGACCACGGACCCCCCGAGCCTACGAGCAGTACTTC CASRPRTPRAYEQYF
TRBJ1-1 NA few TRBV30 TGTGCCTGGTCCCGTACAGCTGGGACTGAAGCTTTCTTT CAWSRTAGTEAFF
TRBJ1-5 NA once TRBV7-9 TGTGCCAGCAGCTTAGCCACACATATGCCCCAGCATTTT CASSLATHMPQHF
TRBJ2-3 TRBD2 NA TRBV4-1 TGCGCCAGCAGCCGAAAGAGGCACTCGAGTGCGGGAGGAGTCACAGATACGCAGTATTTT CASSRKRHSSAGGVTDTQYF
TRBJ2-7 NA NA TRBV5-1 TGCGCCAGCAGCTTGGGGAGCTCCTACGAGCAGTACTTC CASSLGSSYEQYF
TRBJ2-1 NA NA TRBV2 TGTGCCAGCAGTGATGAGTGGGAGCAGTTCTTC CASSDEWEQFF
TRBJ2-2 NA once TRBV21-1 TGTGCCAGCAGCAAAGTATCTACGGGACAGGGGGCCACCGGGGAGCTGTTTTTT CASSKVSTGQGATGELFF
TRBJ2-1 TRBD1 NA TRBV7-2 TGTGCCAGCGCAAAACCGGGACAGGGTCAGTTCTTC CASAKPGQGQFF
TRBJ1-2 TRBD1 NA TRBV18 TGTGCCAGCTCACCAGGGACAGGGGGCGATGGCTACACCTTC CASSPGTGGDGYTF
TRBJ2-1 TRBD2 NA TRBV2 TGTGCCAGCAGTGGACTAGCGGGAGGATTCAATGAGCAGTTCTTC CASSGLAGGFNEQFF
TRBJ1-3 NA NA TRBV5-5 TGTGCCAGCAGCTTGTCAGGGGACACTGGAAACACCATATATTTT CASSLSGDTGNTIYF
TRBJ2-1 TRBD2 NA TRBV9 TGTGCCAGCAGCCCATCTAGCGGGGTATACAATGAGCAGTTCTTC CASSPSSGVYNEQFF
TRBJ2-2 NA NA TRBV19 TGTGCCAGTAGGGGTCACGCGAACACCGGGGAGCTGTTTTTT CASRGHANTGELFF
TRBJ1-1 NA NA TRBV28 TGTGCCAGCAGGTATTATATGAACACTGAAGCTTTCTTT CASRYYMNTEAFF
TRBJ2-1 TRBD1 NA TRBV5-4 TGTGCCAGCAGCTGGGACAGGGGCGATGAGCAGTTCTTC CASSWDRGDEQFF
TRBJ1-4 NA NA TRBV7-9 TGTGCCAGCAGCCTAGAGCCGTACCCCAGCGAAAAACTGTTTTTT CASSLEPYPSEKLFF